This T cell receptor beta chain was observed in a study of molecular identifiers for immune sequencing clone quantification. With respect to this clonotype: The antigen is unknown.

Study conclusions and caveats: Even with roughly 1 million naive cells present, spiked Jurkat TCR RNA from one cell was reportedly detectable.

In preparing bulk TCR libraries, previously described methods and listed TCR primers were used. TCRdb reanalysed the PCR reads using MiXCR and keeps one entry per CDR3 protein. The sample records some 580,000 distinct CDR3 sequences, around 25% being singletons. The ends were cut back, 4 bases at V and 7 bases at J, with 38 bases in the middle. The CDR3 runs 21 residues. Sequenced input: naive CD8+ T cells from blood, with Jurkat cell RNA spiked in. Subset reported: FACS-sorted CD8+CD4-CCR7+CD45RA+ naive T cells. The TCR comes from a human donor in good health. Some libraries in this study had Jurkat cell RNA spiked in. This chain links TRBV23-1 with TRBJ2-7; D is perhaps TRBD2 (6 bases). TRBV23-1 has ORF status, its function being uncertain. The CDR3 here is CASSPPGRGVAEKRRPSEQYF. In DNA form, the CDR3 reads TGCGCCAGCAGTCCTCCCGGGCGGGGTGTGGCGGAGAAGCGCCGTCCGAGTGAGCAGTACTTC.